A single T cell receptor beta chain is shown here with its context. Its antigen is undetermined. The V and J ends lost 2 bases and 8 bases, in that order; junction bases with no gene match: 3. This CDR3 region has 14 residues. CDR1 and CDR2 from the germline V gene are SGHDT and YYEEEE. Researchers ran the PCR with 60 Vbeta and 13 Jbeta primers. Repertoires were generated with immunoSEQ multiplex PCR, while TCRdb's copy carries only in-frame clones and drops some. The table shows about 100,000 clones, with approximately 72% occurring only once. The data were obtained in a study of cytomegalovirus exposure and HLA in healthy donors. Study-wide points: Being productive about 87% or about 30% of the time was typical of most TCR beta V segments in an earlier analysis. Later analysis associated a missense DCLRE1C variant with TCR beta V- and J-gene trimming. Immune exposure information comprised only CMV serostatus.

The origin of this receptor is a female donor in good health and CMV-seropositive. The chain employs TRBV5-6 and TRBJ1-6; 8 nucleotides match TRBD1. The sequenced sample consisted of PBMCs. The CDR3 loop reads CASSFGQGDSPLHF. CDR3 in DNA: TGTGCCAGCAGCTTCGGACAGGGAGATTCACCCCTCCACTTT.